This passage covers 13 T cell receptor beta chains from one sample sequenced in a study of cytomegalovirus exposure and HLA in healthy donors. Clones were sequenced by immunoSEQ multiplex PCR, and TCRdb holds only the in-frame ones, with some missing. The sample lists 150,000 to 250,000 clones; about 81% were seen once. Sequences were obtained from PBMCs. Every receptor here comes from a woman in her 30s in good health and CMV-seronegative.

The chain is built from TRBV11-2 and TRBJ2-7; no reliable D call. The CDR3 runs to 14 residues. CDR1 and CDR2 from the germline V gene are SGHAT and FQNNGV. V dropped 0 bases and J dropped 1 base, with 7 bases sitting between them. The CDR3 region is CASSLDRSSYEQYF. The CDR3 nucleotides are TGTGCCAGCAGCTTAGACAGGTCATCCTACGAGCAGTACTTC.

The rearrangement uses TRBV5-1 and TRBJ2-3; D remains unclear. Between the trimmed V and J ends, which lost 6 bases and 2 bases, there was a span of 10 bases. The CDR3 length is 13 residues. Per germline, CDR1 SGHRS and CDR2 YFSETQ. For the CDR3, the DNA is TGCGCCAGCAAGACCAGCGACACAGATACGCAGTATTTT. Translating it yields CASKTSDTDTQYF.

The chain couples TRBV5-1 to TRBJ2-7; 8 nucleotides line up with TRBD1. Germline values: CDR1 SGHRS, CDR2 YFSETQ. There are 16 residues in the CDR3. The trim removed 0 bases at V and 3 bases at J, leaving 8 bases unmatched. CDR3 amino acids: CASSLASDRGLYEQYF. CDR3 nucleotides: TGCGCCAGCAGCTTGGCCTCCGACAGGGGCCTCTACGAGCAGTACTTC.

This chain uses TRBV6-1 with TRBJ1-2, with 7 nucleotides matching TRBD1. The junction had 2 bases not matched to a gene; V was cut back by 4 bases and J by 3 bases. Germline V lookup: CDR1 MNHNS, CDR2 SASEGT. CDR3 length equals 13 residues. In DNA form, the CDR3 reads TGTGCCAGCAGTGTCACAGGGGACTATGGCTACACCTTC. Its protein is CASSVTGDYGYTF.

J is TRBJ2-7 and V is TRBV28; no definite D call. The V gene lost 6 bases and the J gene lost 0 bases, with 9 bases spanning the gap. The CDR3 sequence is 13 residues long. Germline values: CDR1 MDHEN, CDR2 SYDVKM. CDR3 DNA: TGTGCCAGCAGCCAGGCCCCCTCCTACGAGCAGTACTTC. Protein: CASSQAPSYEQYF.

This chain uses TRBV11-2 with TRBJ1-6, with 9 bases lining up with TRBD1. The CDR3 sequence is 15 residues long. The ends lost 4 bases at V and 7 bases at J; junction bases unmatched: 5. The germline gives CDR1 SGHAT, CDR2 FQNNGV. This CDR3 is CASSYRTGENSPLHF. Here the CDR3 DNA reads TGTGCCAGCAGCTATAGGACAGGGGAAAATTCACCCCTCCACTTT.

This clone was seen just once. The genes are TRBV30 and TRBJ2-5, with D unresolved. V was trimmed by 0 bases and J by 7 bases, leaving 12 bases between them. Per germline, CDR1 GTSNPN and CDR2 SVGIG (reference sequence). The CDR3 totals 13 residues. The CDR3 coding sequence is TGTGCCTGGAGTGTTCTAGTGTACGGGACCCAGTACTTC. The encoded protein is CAWSVLVYGTQYF.

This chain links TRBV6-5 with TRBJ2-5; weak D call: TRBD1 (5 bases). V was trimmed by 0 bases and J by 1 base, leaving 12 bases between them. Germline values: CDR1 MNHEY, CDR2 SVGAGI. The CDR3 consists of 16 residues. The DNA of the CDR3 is TGTGCCAGCAGTTACTCTAGCAGGGCCCCCCAAGAGACCCAGTACTTC. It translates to CASSYSSRAPQETQYF.

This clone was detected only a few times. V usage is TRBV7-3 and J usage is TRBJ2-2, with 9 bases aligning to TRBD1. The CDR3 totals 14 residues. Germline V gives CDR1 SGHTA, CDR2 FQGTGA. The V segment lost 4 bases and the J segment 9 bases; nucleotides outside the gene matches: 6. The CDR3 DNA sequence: TGTGCCAGCAGCTCGGGACAGGGCGGTCGGGAGCTGTTTTTT. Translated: CASSSGQGGRELFF.

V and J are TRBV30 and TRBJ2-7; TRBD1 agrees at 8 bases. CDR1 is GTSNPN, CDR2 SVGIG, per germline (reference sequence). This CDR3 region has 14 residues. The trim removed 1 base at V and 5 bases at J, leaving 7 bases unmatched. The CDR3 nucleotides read TGTGCCTGGAGTGGCGGCAGGGGGCTCCACGAGCAGTACTTC. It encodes CAWSGGRGLHEQYF.

The chain's CDR3 is CASSPPGQGYTEAFF. CDR3 bases: TGTGCCAGCAGCCCCCCGGGACAGGGGTACACTGAAGCTTTCTTT. This rearrangement joins TRBV5-4 to TRBJ1-1, with 10 bases identical to TRBD1. This CDR3 spans 15 amino acids. Germline values: CDR1 SGHNT, CDR2 YYREEE (reference sequence). Trimming removed 4 bases from V and 3 bases from J; junction bases left unmatched: 6.

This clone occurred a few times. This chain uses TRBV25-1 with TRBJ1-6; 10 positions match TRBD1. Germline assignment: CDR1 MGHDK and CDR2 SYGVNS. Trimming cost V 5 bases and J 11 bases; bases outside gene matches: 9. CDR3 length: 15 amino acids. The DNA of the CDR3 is TGTGCCAGCAGTATGACAGGGGGCCCAGGGGCACCCCTCCACTTT. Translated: CASSMTGGPGAPLHF.

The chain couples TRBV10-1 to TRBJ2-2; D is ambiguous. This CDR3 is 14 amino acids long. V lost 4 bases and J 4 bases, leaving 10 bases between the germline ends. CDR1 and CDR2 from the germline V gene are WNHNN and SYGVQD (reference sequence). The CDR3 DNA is TGCGCCAGCAGTGGCCCGAGGTTCACCGGGGAGCTGTTTTTT. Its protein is CASSGPRFTGELFF.